This entry lists 8 T cell receptor beta chains sequenced from one sample in a study of blood T cells in healthy people across ages. Using a J-beta primer mix together with a sample-barcoded 5' primer, a second PCR was run for roughly 7 to 12 cycles. TCRdb passed the 5' RACE reads through MiXCR, listing each CDR3 protein once. The data hold 1.2 million to 1.5 million distinct CDR3 sequences, with approximately 59% observed a single time. Material: blood. These receptors came from a young man in good health.

V usage is TRBV6-1 and J usage is TRBJ2-7, with 11 nucleotides matching TRBD2. The CDR3 contains 15 residues. Per the germline V gene, CDR1 is MNHNS and CDR2 is SASEGT. The trim removed 1 base at V and 7 bases at J, leaving 6 bases unmatched. The DNA of the CDR3 is TGTGCCAGCAGTGAAGAGAGACTAGCGGGACCTGAGCAGTACTTC. The encoded protein is CASSEERLAGPEQYF.

This chain uses TRBV4-3 with TRBJ1-5, with a tentative D call TRBD1 (5 bases). V was cut by 4 bases and J by 6 bases, with 19 bases left in between. This CDR3 has 16 residues. CDR1 and CDR2 (germline): LGHNA, YSLEER. The CDR3 nucleotides are TGCGCCAGCAGCCCATCAGGGAGGAGAGGGAGTCAGCCCCAGCATTTT. The encoded protein is CASSPSGRRGSQPQHF.

V gene TRBV20-1 combines with J gene TRBJ1-1, with D possibly being TRBD1 (6 bases). V lost 6 bases and J lost 4, with 15 bases in between. Germline loops: CDR1 DFQATT, CDR2 SNEGSKA (reference sequence). The CDR3 runs 13 residues. The CDR3 coding sequence is TGCAGTGCGAGGGGGGACGTCGGCACTGAAGCTTTCTTT. It specifies CSARGDVGTEAFF.

In this sample, this clonotype turned up once. J is TRBJ2-3 and V is TRBV7-2, with 12 bases aligning to TRBD2. The CDR3 covers 18 residues. The germline V gene encodes CDR1 SGHTA and CDR2 FQGNSA. V lost 2 bases to trimming and J lost 5 bases; unmatched junction nucleotides: 11. For the CDR3, the DNA is TGTGCCAGCAGCTTACGACATTCTAGCGGGAGGGCACGAGATACGCAGTATTTT. Translating it yields CASSLRHSSGRARDTQYF.

This clonotype was seen just once. The V call is TRBV5-1, the J call TRBJ2-7; D is possibly TRBD2 (5 bases). The CDR3 is 14 amino acids. Germline values: CDR1 SGHRS, CDR2 YFSETQ. V was pared by 4 bases and J by 0 bases, with 11 bases between. The CDR3 sequence: CASSLDYNSYEQYF. The CDR3 region has the DNA TGCGCCAGCAGCCTCGACTATAACTCCTACGAGCAGTACTTC. Full variable domain (rest looked up from reference TRBV5-1 and TRBJ2-7): KAGVTQTPRYLIKTRGQQVTLSCSPISGHRSVSWYQQTPGQGLQFLFEYFSETQRNKGNFPGRFSGRQFSNSRSEMNVSTLELGDSALYLCASSLDYNSYEQYFGPGTRLTVT.

This chain uses TRBV5-1 with TRBJ2-1; D call uncertain. The CDR3 consists of 12 residues. The V end lost 4 bases, the J end lost 5 bases, and 7 bases lay between the germline ends. Germline CDR1 is SGHRS and CDR2 is YFSETQ. DNA of the CDR3: TGCGCCAGCAGCATTTCAAACAATGAGCAGTTCTTC. This codes for CASSISNNEQFF. Combining the CDR3 with reference TRBV5-1 and TRBJ2-1 gives the whole variable domain KAGVTQTPRYLIKTRGQQVTLSCSPISGHRSVSWYQQTPGQGLQFLFEYFSETQRNKGNFPGRFSGRQFSNSRSEMNVSTLELGDSALYLCASSISNNEQFFGPGTRLTVL.

The chain is built from TRBV20-1 and TRBJ1-1; D is uncertain. This CDR3 region has 13 residues. Trimming removed 5 bases from V and 5 bases from J, with 15 bases in between. The germline CDR1 and CDR2 sequences are DFQATT and SNEGSKA (reference sequence). The CDR3 nucleotides read TGCAGTGCTCGGGTTAAAGTCGGGACTGAAGCTTTCTTT. This sequence encodes CSARVKVGTEAFF.

The V and J genes are TRBV4-3 and TRBJ1-4; D is unresolved. V gave up 5 bases and J gave up 8 bases, with 15 bases separating them. This CDR3 region has 14 residues. Germline V gives CDR1 LGHNA, CDR2 YSLEER. For the CDR3, the DNA is TGCGCCAGCAGCGGCACCGCACATATAGAAAAACTGTTTTTT. It yields the protein CASSGTAHIEKLFF.